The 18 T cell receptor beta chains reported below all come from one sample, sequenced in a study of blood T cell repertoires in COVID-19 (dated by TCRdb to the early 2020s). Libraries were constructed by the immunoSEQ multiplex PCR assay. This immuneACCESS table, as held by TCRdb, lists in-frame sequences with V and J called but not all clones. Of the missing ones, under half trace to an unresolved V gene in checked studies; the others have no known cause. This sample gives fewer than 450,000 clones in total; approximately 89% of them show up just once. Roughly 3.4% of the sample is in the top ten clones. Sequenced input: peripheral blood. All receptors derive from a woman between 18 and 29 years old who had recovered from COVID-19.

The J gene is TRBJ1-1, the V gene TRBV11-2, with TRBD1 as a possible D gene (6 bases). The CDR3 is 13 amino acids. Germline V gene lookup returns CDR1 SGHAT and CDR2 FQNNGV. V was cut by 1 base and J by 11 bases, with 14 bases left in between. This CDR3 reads CASSLVVGAGAFF. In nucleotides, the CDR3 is TGTGCCAGCAGCTTAGTCGTGGGGGCGGGCGCTTTCTTT.

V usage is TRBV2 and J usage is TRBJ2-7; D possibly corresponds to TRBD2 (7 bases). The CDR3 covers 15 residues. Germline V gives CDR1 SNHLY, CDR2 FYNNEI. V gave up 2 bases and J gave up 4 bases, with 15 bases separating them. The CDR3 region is CASSESRGGFYEQYV. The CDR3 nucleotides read TGTGCCAGCAGTGAATCTAGGGGGGGATTTTACGAGCAGTACGTC.

The CDR3 DNA reads TGTGCCAGCAGCTTCCCGGGATCGACCGGGGTTGAGCAGTTCTTC. Amino acids: CASSFPGSTGVEQFF. The chain employs TRBV7-2 and TRBJ2-1, with D tentatively TRBD2 (5 bases). CDR3 length: 15 residues. The germline gives CDR1 SGHTA, CDR2 FQGNSA. Deletions cut 3 bases from V and 9 bases from J, with 18 bases between.

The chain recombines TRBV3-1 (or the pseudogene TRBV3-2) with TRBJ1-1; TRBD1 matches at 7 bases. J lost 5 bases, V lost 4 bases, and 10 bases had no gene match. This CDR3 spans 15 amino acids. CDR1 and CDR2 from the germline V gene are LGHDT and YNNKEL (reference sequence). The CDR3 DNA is TGTGCCAGCAGCCCCATACAGGGGCGGAGGACTGAAGCTTTCTTT. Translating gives CASSPIQGRRTEAFF.

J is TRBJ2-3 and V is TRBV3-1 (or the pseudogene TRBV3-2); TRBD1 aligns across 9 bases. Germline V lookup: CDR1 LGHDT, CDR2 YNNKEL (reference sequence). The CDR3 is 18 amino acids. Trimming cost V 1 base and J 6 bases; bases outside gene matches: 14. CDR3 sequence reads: CASSQGVGQGWVQDTQYF. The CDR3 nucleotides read TGTGCCAGCAGCCAAGGTGTAGGACAGGGGTGGGTCCAGGATACGCAGTATTTT.

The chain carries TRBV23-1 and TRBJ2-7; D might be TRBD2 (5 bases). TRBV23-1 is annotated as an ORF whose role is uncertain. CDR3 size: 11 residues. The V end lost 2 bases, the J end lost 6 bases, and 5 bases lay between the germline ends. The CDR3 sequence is CASSQLAEQYV. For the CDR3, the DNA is TGCGCCAGCAGTCAACTAGCCGAGCAGTACGTC.

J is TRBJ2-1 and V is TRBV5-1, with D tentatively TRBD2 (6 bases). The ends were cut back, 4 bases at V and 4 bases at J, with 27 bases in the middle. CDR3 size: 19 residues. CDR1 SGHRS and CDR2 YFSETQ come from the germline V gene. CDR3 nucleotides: TGCGCCAGCAGCGTATCGGGGACTGCAAGCACGTCGATTTACAATGAGCAGTTCTTC. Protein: CASSVSGTASTSIYNEQFF.

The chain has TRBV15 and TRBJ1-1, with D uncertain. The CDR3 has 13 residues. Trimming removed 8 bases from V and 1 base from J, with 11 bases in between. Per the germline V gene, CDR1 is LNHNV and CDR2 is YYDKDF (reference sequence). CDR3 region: CATSLYGNTEAFF. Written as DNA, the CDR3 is TGTGCCACCTCTTTGTACGGGAACACTGAAGCTTTCTTT. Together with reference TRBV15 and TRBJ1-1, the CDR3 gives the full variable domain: DAMVIQNPRYQVTQFGKPVTLSCSQTLNHNVMYWYQQKSSQAPKLLFHYYDKDFNNEADTPDNFQSRRPNTSFCFLDIRSPGLGDTAMYLCATSLYGNTEAFFGQGTRLTVV.

CDR3 DNA: TGTGCCTGGAGTCGGAGTAGTGGGACAGAAGCTTTCTTT. As protein: CAWSRSSGTEAFF. The chain uses TRBV30 and TRBJ1-1; tentatively, D is TRBD1 (6 bases). Deletions cut 2 bases from V and 8 bases from J, with 15 bases between. Germline CDR1 reads GTSNPN; CDR2 reads SVGIG (reference sequence). CDR3 length: 13 amino acids.

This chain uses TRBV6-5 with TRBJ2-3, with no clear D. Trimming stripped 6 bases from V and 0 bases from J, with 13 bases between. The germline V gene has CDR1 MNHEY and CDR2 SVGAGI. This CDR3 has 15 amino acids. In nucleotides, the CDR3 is TGTGCCAGCAGCGACCTTACTATTAGCACAGATACGCAGTATTTT. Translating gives CASSDLTISTDTQYF.

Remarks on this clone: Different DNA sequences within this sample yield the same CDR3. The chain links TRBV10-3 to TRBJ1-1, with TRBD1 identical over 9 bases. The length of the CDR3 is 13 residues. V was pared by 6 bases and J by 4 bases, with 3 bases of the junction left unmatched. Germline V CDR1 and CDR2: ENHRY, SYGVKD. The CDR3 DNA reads TGTGCCATCAGGGGACAGGGAGCCACTGAAGCTTTCTTT. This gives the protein CAIRGQGATEAFF.

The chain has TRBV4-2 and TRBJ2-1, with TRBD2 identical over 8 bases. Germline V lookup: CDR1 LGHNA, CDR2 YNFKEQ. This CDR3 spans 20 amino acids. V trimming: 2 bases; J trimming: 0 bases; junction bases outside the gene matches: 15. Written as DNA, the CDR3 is TGTGCCAGCAGCCAAACCCCAGGGCGGGAGGCTCGAAGCTCCTACAATGAGCAGTTCTTC. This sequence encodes CASSQTPGREARSSYNEQFF.

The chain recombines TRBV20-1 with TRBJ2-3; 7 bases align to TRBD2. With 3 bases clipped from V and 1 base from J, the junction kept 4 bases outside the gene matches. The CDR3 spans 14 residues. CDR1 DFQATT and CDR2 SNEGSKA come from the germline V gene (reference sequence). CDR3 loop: CSASSGQRTDTQYF. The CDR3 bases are TGCAGTGCTAGTAGCGGGCAGCGCACAGATACGCAGTATTTT.

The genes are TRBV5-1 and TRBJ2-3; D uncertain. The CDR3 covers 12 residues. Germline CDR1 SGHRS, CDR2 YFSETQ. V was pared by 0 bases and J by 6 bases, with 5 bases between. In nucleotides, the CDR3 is TGCGCCAGCAGCTTGGCGGAGGATACGCAGTATTTT. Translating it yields CASSLAEDTQYF.

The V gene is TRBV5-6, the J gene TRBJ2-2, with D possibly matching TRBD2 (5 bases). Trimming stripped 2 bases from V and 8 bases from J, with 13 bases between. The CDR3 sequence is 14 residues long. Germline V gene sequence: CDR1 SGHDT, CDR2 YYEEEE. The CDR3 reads CASSFRSRGGELFF. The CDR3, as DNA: TGTGCCAGCAGCTTTCGTTCTCGGGGTGGGGAGCTGTTTTTT.

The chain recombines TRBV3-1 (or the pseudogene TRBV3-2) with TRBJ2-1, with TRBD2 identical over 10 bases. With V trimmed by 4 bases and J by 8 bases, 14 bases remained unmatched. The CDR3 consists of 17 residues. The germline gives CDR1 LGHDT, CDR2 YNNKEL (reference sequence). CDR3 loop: CASSRTLAGLGGDEQFF. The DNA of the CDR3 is TGTGCCAGCAGCCGCACACTAGCGGGATTAGGCGGCGATGAGCAGTTCTTC.

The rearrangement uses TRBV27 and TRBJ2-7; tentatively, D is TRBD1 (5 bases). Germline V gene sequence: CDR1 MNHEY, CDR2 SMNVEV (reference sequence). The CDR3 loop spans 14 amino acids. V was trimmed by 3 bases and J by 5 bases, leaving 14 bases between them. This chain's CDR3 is CASSLRDGRDEQYV. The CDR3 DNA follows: TGTGCCAGCAGTTTGAGAGATGGCAGGGACGAGCAGTACGTC.

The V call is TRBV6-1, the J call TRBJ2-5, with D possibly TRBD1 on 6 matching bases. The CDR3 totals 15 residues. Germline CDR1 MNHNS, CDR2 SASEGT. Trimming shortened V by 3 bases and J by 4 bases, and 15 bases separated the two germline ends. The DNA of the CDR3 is TGTGCCAGCAGTGATAATCCGGGACACGTAGAGACCCAGTACTTC. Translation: CASSDNPGHVETQYF.